These 7 T cell receptor beta chains were all obtained from the same sample, sequenced in a study of Ad26.COV2.S vaccination and SARS-CoV-2 variants. Only in-frame clones appear in the TCRdb table, and some are missing; sequencing was by immunoSEQ multiplex PCR. Of some 400,000 clones listed, 89% were seen once; the top ten hold 1.5% to 2%. Treatment given: some 20 received Ad26.COV2.S at low or high dose, single or two shots; roughly 5 received placebo; per-sample allocation not given. Samples analyzed were those drawn on day 63 after the first vaccine or placebo injection. This material consisted of peripheral blood, taken in a trial of Ad26.COV2.S vaccine versus placebo. All receptors derive from a person between 18 and 59 years old who received the Ad26.COV2.S COVID-19 vaccine or a placebo.

The chain is built from TRBV6-2 or TRBV6-3 and TRBJ2-5, with TRBD2 matching over 7 bases. This CDR3 comprises 17 residues. Trimming at V came to 6 bases and at J to 4 bases, leaving 17 bases not matched to a gene. Germline V gene lookup returns CDR1 MNHEY and CDR2 SVGEGT. The chain's CDR3 is CASSPPGGGPFRETQYF. The CDR3 bases are TGTGCCAGCAGCCCGCCGGGGGGAGGGCCCTTTCGAGAGACCCAGTACTTC.

V usage is TRBV6-2 or TRBV6-3 and J usage is TRBJ2-3; 10 nucleotides line up with TRBD2. The germline V gene has CDR1 MNHEY and CDR2 SVGEGT. The CDR3 covers 20 residues. V gave up 2 bases and J gave up 3 bases; unmatched junction bases: 17. The CDR3 here is CASSYEGLAGAPPWTDTQYF. As DNA, the CDR3 is TGTGCCAGCAGTTACGAGGGCCTAGCGGGAGCGCCTCCATGGACAGATACGCAGTATTTT.

The chain carries TRBV19 and TRBJ2-1, with D unresolved. The V end lost 6 bases, the J end lost 12 bases, and 24 bases lay between the germline ends. Germline V lookup: CDR1 LNHDA, CDR2 SQIVND (reference sequence). The CDR3 length is 15 residues. The CDR3 DNA follows: TGTGCCAGTAGCTTACACTTAACGATTGATTCTCGGCAGTTCTTC. This translates into CASSLHLTIDSRQFF.

The genes are TRBV11-3 and TRBJ2-7, with TRBD1 as a possible D gene (6 bases). The CDR3 runs 12 residues. Germline CDR1 is SGHNT and CDR2 is YENEEA. Trimming took off 1 base at V and 6 bases at J, with 7 bases between the two ends. As DNA, the CDR3 is TGTGCCAGCAGCTTAGGAGGGGGCGAGCAGTACTTC. The encoded protein is CASSLGGGEQYF.

V usage is TRBV6-5 and J usage is TRBJ2-7; TRBD1 might be the D (6 bases). Germline V gene data show CDR1 as MNHEY and CDR2 as SVGAGI. The V end was cut by 2 bases, the J end by 2 bases, with 13 bases between. This CDR3 comprises 15 residues. The CDR3 protein is CASSYNRERAYEQYF. The CDR3 nucleotides read TGTGCCAGCAGTTACAACAGGGAAAGGGCCTACGAGCAGTACTTC.

V usage is TRBV9 and J usage is TRBJ2-7; possibly TRBD1 for D (5 bases). The germline gives CDR1 SGDLS, CDR2 YYNGEE. CDR3 length: 17 residues. V lost 0 bases, J lost 3 bases, and 19 bases lay in between. CDR3 sequence reads: CASSVGTQAPIDYEQYF. CDR3 DNA: TGTGCCAGCAGCGTAGGAACACAGGCGCCCATTGACTACGAGCAGTACTTC. Filled out from reference TRBV9 and TRBJ2-7, the complete variable domain reads DSGVTQTPKHLITATGQRVTLRCSPRSGDLSVYWYQQSLDQGLQFLIQYYNGEERAKGNILERFSAQQFPDLHSELNLSSLELGDSALYFCASSVGTQAPIDYEQYFGPGTRLTVT.

This clone came up once. CDR3 in DNA: TGTGCCAGCAGCTTAGGTCACACGGGGGCCAACGTCCTGACTTTC. Translating it yields CASSLGHTGANVLTF. The chain has TRBV11-3 and TRBJ2-6; D uncertain. The CDR3 is 15 amino acids. The germline V gene encodes CDR1 SGHNT and CDR2 YENEEA. Trimming removed 1 base at V and 4 bases at J, with 8 bases between.